The T cell receptor beta chain described here comes from a study of OX40 agonist ivuxolimab in advanced cancers. This table comes from immunoSEQ multiplex PCR, and its TCRdb copy is limited to in-frame clones, with some not included. The sample shows tens of thousands of clones, more than 75% of them seen only once. The V segment lost 4 bases and the J segment 3 bases; nucleotides outside the gene matches: 6. This CDR3 is built from 15 residues. Germline CDR1 SGHTA, CDR2 FQGNSA. Sequences were derived from CD4+ or CD8+ T cells sorted from blood, sampled in a trial of the OX40 agonist ivuxolimab. The J gene is TRBJ2-7, the V gene TRBV7-2; 10 bases line up with TRBD1. This receptor was taken from an adult with an advanced solid tumor such as melanoma, head and neck, liver or kidney cancer. CDR3: CASSSGTGAFYEQYF. CDR3 in DNA: TGTGCCAGCAGCTCGGGGACAGGGGCTTTCTACGAGCAGTACTTC.